This TCR beta chain was recorded in a study of T cell responses to AZD1222 COVID-19 vaccine. The CDR3 length is 16 residues. Germline V CDR1 and CDR2: LNHDA, SQIVND (reference sequence). Trimming took 7 bases from V and 3 from J, leaving 19 bases between them. Clones were read by immunoSEQ multiplex PCR, and TCRdb kept only the in-frame ones, dropping some. This table has 95,000 to 100,000 clones, 75% to 90% appearing once. This sequence was found in an adult in good health. Source: peripheral blood, taken on day 0 of AZD1222 vaccination. The chain carries TRBV19 and TRBJ1-5; TRBD1 is a possible D gene (5 bases). The CDR3 loop is CASKGRGTENNQPQHF. CDR3 sequence (DNA): TGTGCCAGTAAAGGTAGGGGAACGGAGAACAATCAGCCCCAGCATTTT.